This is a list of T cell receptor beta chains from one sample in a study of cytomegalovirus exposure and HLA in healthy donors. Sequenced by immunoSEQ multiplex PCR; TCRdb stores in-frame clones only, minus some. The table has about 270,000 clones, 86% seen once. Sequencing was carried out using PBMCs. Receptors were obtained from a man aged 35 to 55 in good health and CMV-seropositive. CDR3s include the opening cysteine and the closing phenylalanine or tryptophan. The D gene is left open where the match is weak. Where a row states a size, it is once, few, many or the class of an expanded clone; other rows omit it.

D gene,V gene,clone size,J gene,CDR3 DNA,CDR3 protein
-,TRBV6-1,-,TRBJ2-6,TGTGCCAGCAGTGTCGCGCCCGACTCCTCTGGGGCCAACGTCCTGACTTTC,CASSVAPDSSGANVLTF
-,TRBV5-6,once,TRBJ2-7,TGTGCCAGCAGCTTGGTCGTACCATACGAGCAGTACTTC,CASSLVVPYEQYF
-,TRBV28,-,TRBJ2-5,TGTGCCAGCAGGCTAGCTAGCGTCCAAGAGACCCAGTACTTC,CASRLASVQETQYF
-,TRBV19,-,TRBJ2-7,TGTGCCAGTAGTACCCGAGGACAGACCGGCGAGCAGTACTTC,CASSTRGQTGEQYF
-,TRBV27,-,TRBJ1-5,TGTGCCAGCAGTTTACGGGCAGGGCATCAGCCCCAGCATTTT,CASSLRAGHQPQHF
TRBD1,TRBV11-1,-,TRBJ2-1,TGTGCCAGCCAACCTGACAGGGGCTCTCTGAATGAGCAGTTCTTC,CASQPDRGSLNEQFF
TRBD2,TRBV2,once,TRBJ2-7,TGTGCCAGCAGGGGACCGGGACTAGCGGGAGAAAAGTACGAGCAGTACTTC,CASRGPGLAGEKYEQYF
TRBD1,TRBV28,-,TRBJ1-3,TGTGCCAGCAGTCTGGACAGGGGGAGTGGAAACACCATATATTTT,CASSLDRGSGNTIYF
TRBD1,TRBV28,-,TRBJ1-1,TGTGCCAGCCGAACCGGGACAGTGGAAAAAACTGAAGCTTTCTTT,CASRTGTVEKTEAFF
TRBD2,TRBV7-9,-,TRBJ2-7,TGTTCCAGCAGCTTCCCGACTAGCGCTACAACGAGCTCCTACGAGCAGTACTTC,CSSSFPTSATTSSYEQYF
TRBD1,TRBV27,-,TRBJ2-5,TGTGCCAGCAGTTTAGCAGGGGGTGAGCAGTACTTC,CASSLAGGEQYF
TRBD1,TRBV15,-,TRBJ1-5,TGTGCCACCAGCAGAGGAGACAGGGGACCAAGACAGCCCCAGCATTTT,CATSRGDRGPRQPQHF